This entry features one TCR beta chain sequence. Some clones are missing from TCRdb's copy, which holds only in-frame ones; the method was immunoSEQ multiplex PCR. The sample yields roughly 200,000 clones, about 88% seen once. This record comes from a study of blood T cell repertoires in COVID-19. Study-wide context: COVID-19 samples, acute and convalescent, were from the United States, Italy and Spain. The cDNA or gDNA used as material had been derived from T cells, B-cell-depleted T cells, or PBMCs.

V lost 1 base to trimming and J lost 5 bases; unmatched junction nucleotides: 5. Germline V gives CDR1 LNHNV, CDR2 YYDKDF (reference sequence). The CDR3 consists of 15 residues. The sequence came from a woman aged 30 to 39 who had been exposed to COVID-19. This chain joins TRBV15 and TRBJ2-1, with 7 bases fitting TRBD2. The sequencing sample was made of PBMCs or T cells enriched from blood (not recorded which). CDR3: CATSRAPAGHNEQFF. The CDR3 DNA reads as TGTGCCACCAGCAGAGCCCCAGCGGGGCACAATGAGCAGTTCTTC.